The next 15 T cell receptor beta chains were all read from a single sample in a study of cytomegalovirus exposure and HLA in healthy donors. Only in-frame clones appear in the TCRdb table, and some are missing; sequencing was by immunoSEQ multiplex PCR. The data hold about 160,000 clones, with 85% to 90% observed a single time. Sequenced sample: PBMCs. The source of these receptors is a woman aged 30 to 39 in good health and CMV-seronegative.

J is TRBJ1-4 and V is TRBV4-2; maybe TRBD1 (6 bases). V was pared by 4 bases and J by 5 bases, with 17 bases between. CDR3 length: 16 residues. Germline values: CDR1 LGHNA, CDR2 YNFKEQ. The CDR3 here is CASSRTISQGNEKLFF. As DNA, the CDR3 is TGTGCCAGCAGCCGGACCATAAGTCAGGGGAATGAAAAACTGTTTTTT.

This sequence joins TRBV9 and TRBJ2-3, with no clear D. The ends were cut back, 6 bases at V and 0 bases at J, with 14 bases in the middle. Per the germline V gene, CDR1 is SGDLS and CDR2 is YYNGEE. The CDR3 length is 15 residues. The CDR3 region is CASTVQGRSTDTQYF. The CDR3 DNA follows: TGTGCCAGCACCGTCCAAGGCCGTAGCACAGATACGCAGTATTTT.

This chain joins TRBV6-5 and TRBJ1-2; 7 bases line up with TRBD1. The CDR3 length is 14 residues. The germline gives CDR1 MNHEY, CDR2 SVGAGI. Unmatched junction bases numbered 6, after V lost 5 bases and J lost 3 bases. CDR3 residues: CASSPGGLDYGYTF. CDR3 nucleotide sequence: TGTGCCAGCAGTCCAGGGGGTTTAGACTATGGCTACACCTTC.

This chain links TRBV5-1 with TRBJ1-2, with 9 bases aligning to TRBD1. The V and J ends lost 3 bases and 6 bases, in that order; junction bases with no gene match: 9. From germline, CDR1 is SGHRS and CDR2 YFSETQ. The CDR3 length is 15 residues. This chain's CDR3 is CASSSESWTGDGYTF. CDR3 in DNA: TGCGCCAGCAGCTCGGAGTCGTGGACAGGGGATGGCTACACCTTC.

The rearrangement joins TRBV11-3 to TRBJ2-7, with 9 bases aligning to TRBD1. Germline assignment: CDR1 SGHNT and CDR2 YENEEA. With V trimmed by 5 bases and J by 4 bases, 9 bases remained unmatched. CDR3 length equals 15 residues. DNA of the CDR3: TGTGCCAGCAGCCACTCAGGGGACAGGGTTTACGAGCAGTACTTC. Its translation: CASSHSGDRVYEQYF. Full variable domain (missing parts from reference TRBV11-3 and TRBJ2-7): EAGVVQSPRYKIIEKKQPVAFWCNPISGHNTLYWYLQNLGQGPELLIRYENEEAVDDSQLPKDRFSAERLKGVDSTLKIQPAELGDSAVYLCASSHSGDRVYEQYFGPGTRLTVT.

The chain couples TRBV9 to TRBJ2-7, with 8 nucleotides matching TRBD2. The CDR3 extends over 17 amino acids. Germline trimming cut 1 base from V and 4 bases from J; bases unmatched to any gene: 13. The germline V gene encodes CDR1 SGDLS and CDR2 YYNGEE. In nucleotides, the CDR3 is TGTGCCAGCAGCGTATTCCCCTCGGGACTAGGTCAATACGAGCAGTACTTC. This translates into CASSVFPSGLGQYEQYF.

The chain has TRBV11-3 and TRBJ2-5; tentatively, D is TRBD2 (5 bases). Germline CDR1 and CDR2: SGHNT and YENEEA. Deletions cut 2 bases from V and 0 bases from J, with 13 bases between. The CDR3 length is 16 residues. CDR3 sequence (DNA): TGTGCCAGCAGCTTACTCATAGCGCGCCACCAAGAGACCCAGTACTTC. This gives the protein CASSLLIARHQETQYF.

This clone was recorded once. The chain is built from TRBV6-1 and TRBJ2-5; D is possibly TRBD2 (5 bases). The CDR3 has 14 residues. V was cut by 2 bases and J by 5 bases, with 12 bases left in between. Looked up from germline, CDR1 is MNHNS and CDR2 is SASEGT. Here the CDR3 DNA reads TGTGCCAGCAGTGAAACTAGGCCTTATGAGACCCAGTACTTC. Its protein is CASSETRPYETQYF.

The chain joins TRBV11-2 to TRBJ2-7, with a weak D call TRBD2 (6 bases). V lost 1 base and J lost 2, with 9 bases in between. The CDR3 consists of 14 residues. CDR1 is SGHAT and CDR2 is FQNNGV in the germline V gene. The CDR3 loop is CASSLGRTTYEQYF. CDR3 nucleotides: TGTGCCAGCAGCTTAGGGCGGACTACCTACGAGCAGTACTTC.

The chain recombines TRBV27 with TRBJ1-1, with D perhaps matching TRBD1 (6 bases). Germline assignment: CDR1 MNHEY and CDR2 SMNVEV (reference sequence). V was cut by 5 bases and J by 5 bases, with 12 bases left in between. The CDR3 extends over 13 amino acids. CDR3 nucleotides: TGTGCCAGCAGTACAGGGTGGGAGACTGAAGCTTTCTTT. Residues: CASSTGWETEAFF.

V gene TRBV11-3 combines with J gene TRBJ2-7; 8 bases are a match to TRBD1. This CDR3 region has 14 residues. The ends lost 5 bases at V and 2 bases at J; junction bases unmatched: 5. Germline CDR1 SGHNT, CDR2 YENEEA. This CDR3 reads CASSQRGQAYEQYF. As DNA, the CDR3 is TGTGCCAGCAGCCAGAGGGGACAGGCCTACGAGCAGTACTTC.

The chain is built from TRBV4-1 and TRBJ2-1, with D possibly being TRBD2 (6 bases). The length of the CDR3 is 16 residues. Germline-derived CDR1 and CDR2 are MGHRA and YSYEKL. Trimming stripped 0 bases from V and 8 bases from J, with 17 bases between. This CDR3 reads CASSQDAAIREHEQFF. DNA of the CDR3: TGCGCCAGCAGCCAAGACGCGGCAATACGGGAGCATGAGCAGTTCTTC.

This clone was seen a single time. V gene TRBV6-5 combines with J gene TRBJ1-3; the match to TRBD1 covers 7 bases. The germline V gene has CDR1 MNHEY and CDR2 SVGAGI. The CDR3 spans 15 residues. V was clipped by 6 bases and J by 0 bases; unmatched bases: 5. DNA of the CDR3: TGTGCCAGCAGACTCGGGACAGCCTCTGGAAACACCATATATTTT. Amino acids: CASRLGTASGNTIYF.

This chain links TRBV4-3 with TRBJ2-7; D perhaps matches TRBD1 (6 bases). V lost 1 base to trimming and J lost 2 bases, with 6 bases between them. The germline V gene encodes CDR1 LGHNA and CDR2 YSLEER. The CDR3 runs 13 residues. The CDR3 is CASSQGQAYEQYF. CDR3 nucleotides: TGCGCCAGCAGCCAAGGACAGGCCTACGAGCAGTACTTC.

This clone was counted ten times or more. V usage is TRBV11-1 and J usage is TRBJ1-1; the D gene is possibly TRBD1 (5 bases). V was pared by 2 bases and J by 8 bases, with 12 bases between. CDR1 is SGHAT and CDR2 is FQDESV in the germline V gene (reference sequence). The CDR3 consists of 13 residues. The CDR3 region has the DNA TGTGCCAGCAGCTTATATAGTCGACAGGAAGCTTTCTTT. Translation: CASSLYSRQEAFF.